This T cell receptor (beta chain) was identified during a study of PD-L1 blockade in urothelial cancer. Study at large: Administration of atezolizumab to patients began around 2014, at 1,200 mg intravenously every 3 weeks. Most of the 29 patients were males with bladder-origin urothelial cancer. Timepoints chosen for blood analysis were 3 weeks (second dose) and 6 weeks after treatment start.

Time point specified: pretreatment peripheral blood. Using immunoSEQ multiplex PCR, the repertoire was profiled, and TCRdb retains in-frame clones only, with some absent. In the table there are 130,000 or so clones, 65% to 85% of which are singletons. This CDR3 region has 17 residues. Germline CDR1 reads SGHTA; CDR2 reads FQGTGA. Trimming at V came to 5 bases and at J to 0 bases, leaving 10 bases not matched to a gene. This sequence joins TRBV7-3 and TRBJ2-3; 8 bases agree with TRBD2. The source was PBMCs, collected around atezolizumab (anti-PD-L1) treatment. This receptor was identified in a man aged 50 to 59 with urothelial cancer. This CDR3 reads CASSPTPASGSTDTQYF. CDR3 bases: TGTGCCAGCAGCCCCACCCCGGCTAGCGGGAGCACAGATACGCAGTATTTT.